Listed below are T cell receptor beta chains from one sample, sequenced in a study of CD4 and CD8 cells across lung adenocarcinoma regions. Via MiXCR, TCRdb re-called the PCR reads, giving one row per CDR3 protein. The sample includes fewer than 20,000 distinct CDR3 sequences, less than 55% of them seen just once. Sequenced material: CD8+ T cells from the center of a lung tumor. These receptors originate from a female donor with lung adenocarcinoma. The CD4 and CD8 labels of this study may be unreliable. CDR3s include the opening cysteine and the closing phenylalanine or tryptophan. D genes are given only for firm matches. Clone sizes are given selectively: once, few, many, or a class where the clone is expanded.

d_gene	j_gene	v_gene	abundance	CDR3nt	CDR3aa
TRBD2	TRBJ2-1	TRBV28	-	TGTGCCAGCAGTTTACCCAGCGGGAGGAGTGAGCAGTTCTTC	CASSLPSGRSEQFF
-	TRBJ1-1	TRBV10-1	-	TGCGCCAGCAGCACTGCGGGGGGGAATAGAGCTTTCTTT	CASSTAGGNRAFF
TRBD2	TRBJ2-1	TRBV6-1	medium-sized	TGTGCCAGCAGTGAACTAGCGGGTTCCTACAATGAGCAGTTCTTC	CASSELAGSYNEQFF
TRBD2	TRBJ2-2	TRBV6-1	-	TGTGCCAGCAGCCGTTTCAGGACTAGCGGGAGCACCGGGGAGCTGTTTTTT	CASSRFRTSGSTGELFF
-	TRBJ2-5	TRBV6-1	-	TGTGCCAGCAGTAGGGACGGGGATCAAGAGACCCAGTACTTC	CASSRDGDQETQYF
TRBD2	TRBJ2-2	TRBV10-3	many	TGTGCCACTAGCGGGGGGGCCACCGGGGAGCTGTTTTTT	CATSGGATGELFF
-	TRBJ2-3	TRBV6-8	-	TGTGGCGTCAGGGGGCCGGGGGGGAAAGATACGCAGTATTTT	CGVRGPGGKDTQYF
TRBD1	TRBJ2-5	TRBV9	many	TGTGCCAGCAGCGTAGGGGGGACAGGGGCCCAGACCCAGTACTTC	CASSVGGTGAQTQYF
TRBD2	TRBJ2-3	TRBV6-5	-	TGTGCCAGCAGCTTACTAGCGGGAGATCCAACAGATACGCAGTATTTT	CASSLLAGDPTDTQYF
TRBD2	TRBJ2-1	TRBV6-5	medium-sized	TGTGCCAGCAGACCCAAGGGGACTAGCGGGAGGGATGAGCAGTTCTTC	CASRPKGTSGRDEQFF
-	TRBJ2-3	TRBV10-2	-	TGCGCCAGCAGGCCGGGGACAGATACGCAGTATTTT	CASRPGTDTQYF
TRBD2	TRBJ2-1	TRBV10-1	medium-sized	TGCGCCAGCAGTGAATCGGGGGGCTCCTACAATGAGCAGTTCTTC	CASSESGGSYNEQFF
-	TRBJ2-3	TRBV10-1	-	TGCGCGGGGAGTGGGGTAAGTAACCCAGATACGCAGTACTTT	CAGSGVSNPDTQYF
TRBD2	TRBJ2-7	TRBV6-5	few	TGTGCCAGCAGTTACCGTAGCGGGGTGGGGTCGGGCGAGCAGTACTTC	CASSYRSGVGSGEQYF
-	TRBJ2-3	TRBV5-8	-	TGTGCCAGCGGCGGATTCAGCACAGATACGCAGTATTTT	CASGGFSTDTQYF
TRBD1	TRBJ2-3	TRBV6-1	-	TGTGCCGGCAGGGGGCTGGGAGCGAAAGACACGCAGTATTTC	CAGRGLGAKDTQYF
TRBD2	TRBJ2-3	TRBV6-1	-	TGTGCCAGCGGGGGTAGCGGGGACCCAGACCCAGAGACGCAGTATTTT	CASGGSGDPDPETQYF
-	TRBJ2-4	TRBV6-1	-	TGTGCCAGCAGCCCTACGGGGCTGCCAGCCAAAGACATGCAGTACTTC	CASSPTGLPAKDMQYF
-	TRBJ2-2	TRBV6-1	once	TGTGCCAGCAGTGAAAGGCTAGAGGGTGAGAGCACCGGGAAGCAGTTTTTT	CASSERLEGESTGKQFF
TRBD1	TRBJ2-3	TRBV7-2	many	TGTGCCAGCAGCTTATCAGGGACAGCTAGCACAGATACGCAGTATTTT	CASSLSGTASTDTQYF
-	TRBJ2-7	TRBV7-6	-	TGTGCCAGCAGCCAAAACCAGGGAAACGAGCAGTACTTC	CASSQNQGNEQYF
-	TRBJ2-3	TRBV10-2	-	TGCGCCAGCAGTGAGCCGCCGGCGATGGGAGCCGAAAATACGCAGTATTTT	CASSEPPAMGAENTQYF
TRBD2	TRBJ2-4	TRBV6-1	-	TGTGCCAGCAGTCCTAGCGGGCACCGAGCCACAAACACGCAGTACTTC	CASSPSGHRATNTQYF
-	TRBJ1-6	TRBV6-5	many	TGTGCCAGCAGTAACCAGGGCGGGAGCTCCTATAATTCACCCCTCCACTTT	CASSNQGGSSYNSPLHF
-	TRBJ2-3	TRBV10-3	-	TGTGCCATCAGGGAGAACGGGGGCAGTGGGGCGGAGACGCAGTATTTT	CAIRENGGSGAETQYF
TRBD2	TRBJ2-5	TRBV6-1	-	TGTGCCAGTAGTCGGGGACTAGCGGGCCGTGACACAGAGACCCAGTACTTC	CASSRGLAGRDTETQYF
TRBD2	TRBJ2-4	TRBV12-3/TRBV12-4	-	TGTGCCAGCAGTTTGTGGGGGGCGGGCGGGGGGGGCGACAATGAGCAGTACTTC	CASSLWGAGGGGDNEQYF
TRBD2	TRBJ2-3	TRBV27	-	TGTGCCAGCAGATTAGCGGGAGTGTCAGATACGCAGTATTTT	CASRLAGVSDTQYF
-	TRBJ2-4	TRBV10-1	-	TGCGCCAGCAGGGATAGGGGGGGGAGTGGCAAAGATATGCAGTACTTC	CASRDRGGSGKDMQYF
-	TRBJ2-4	TRBV4-1	-	TGCGCCAGCACGCCGCCGGGAGCCAAAGATACTCAGTACTTC	CASTPPGAKDTQYF
TRBD2	TRBJ2-3	TRBV6-5	-	TGTGCCAGCAGTTACGGGACTAGGGGCGCTAGAGACACTCAGTATTTT	CASSYGTRGARDTQYF
-	TRBJ2-3	TRBV3-1	few	TGTGCCAGCAGCCAAGATCGGGGTGATACGCAGTATTTT	CASSQDRGDTQYF
-	TRBJ2-3	TRBV11-2	-	TGTGCCAGCAGCTTATCCGGAGGCACGCAGTATTTT	CASSLSGGTQYF
-	TRBJ2-7	TRBV5-1	-	TGCGCCAGCAAGGCCCAGACAGGAGGCGAGCAGTACTTC	CASKAQTGGEQYF
-	TRBJ1-2	TRBV30	many	TGTGCCTGGAATGGGGGTAACTATGGCTACACCTTC	CAWNGGNYGYTF
TRBD2	TRBJ2-3	TRBV6-1	medium-sized	TGTGCCAGCAGTCAGCTCACTAGCGGGGGGGGAGATACGCAGTATTTT	CASSQLTSGGGDTQYF
TRBD2	TRBJ2-5	TRBV6-1	medium-sized	TGTGCCAGCAGTCCTCCCGAGCGGGGGCTCCAAGAGACCCAGTACTTC	CASSPPERGLQETQYF
-	TRBJ2-3	TRBV6-5	-	TGTGCCAGCAGTTACGGTAGAGGCACCGGGGCGCAGTATTTT	CASSYGRGTGAQYF
-	TRBJ2-5	TRBV6-1	-	TGTGCCAGCAGTGAGGGGGCCGGGGCTAGCTCCCCAGATACGCAGTATTTC	CASSEGAGASSPDTQYF
-	TRBJ2-7	TRBV6-5	large	TGTGCCAGCAGTCCCGGGACGGGCTCCTACGAGCAGTACTTC	CASSPGTGSYEQYF
TRBD2	TRBJ2-1	TRBV9	-	TGTGCCAGCAGCGTAGCTAGCGGGGACTACAATGAGCAGTTCTTC	CASSVASGDYNEQFF
TRBD1	TRBJ2-4	TRBV6-1	-	TGTGCCAGCAGTCCTAGGGGGCACCGAGCCACAAATATGCAGTACTTC	CASSPRGHRATNMQYF
TRBD2	TRBJ2-3	TRBV6-1	few	TGTGCCAGCAGTCCTAGCGGGCACCCAGCCACAGACACGCAGTATTTC	CASSPSGHPATDTQYF
-	TRBJ1-1	TRBV25-1	many	TGTGCCAGCCGCAAACAGGGTACGGACACTGAAGCTTTCTTT	CASRKQGTDTEAFF
TRBD2	TRBJ2-3	TRBV6-1	few	TGTGCCAGCAGTGAAGCAACCCGTCGACTAGCGGGAGTCCCAGATACGCAGTATTTT	CASSEATRRLAGVPDTQYF
-	TRBJ2-7	TRBV6-1	-	TGTGCCAGGGGGCCGAGGGGGGGGGGCCCAGAGACGCAGTACTTC	CARGPRGGGPETQYF
TRBD1	TRBJ2-5	TRBV4-2	-	TGTGCCAGCAGCCCGGGGACAGGTCAGGAGACCCAGTACTTC	CASSPGTGQETQYF
TRBD1	TRBJ1-2	TRBV4-1	many	TGCGCCAGCAGGGGACAGGTACAAGAGTATGGCTACACCTTC	CASRGQVQEYGYTF
-	TRBJ2-3	TRBV10-3	many	TGTGCCATCAGTGAAAGGGACATCCGCACAGATACGCAGTATTTT	CAISERDIRTDTQYF
-	TRBJ2-2	TRBV20-1	many	TGCAGTGCTAGGAGTGCGTACACCGGGGAGCTGTTTTTT	CSARSAYTGELFF
-	TRBJ2-3	TRBV6-1	-	TGTGCCAGCAGTCCGGGGGTGGGGGCCCCAGATACGCAGTATTTC	CASSPGVGAPDTQYF
TRBD1	TRBJ1-2	TRBV27	-	TGTGCCAGCAGTGGGACAGGGGGGCATCGCTATGGCTACACCTTC	CASSGTGGHRYGYTF
TRBD1	TRBJ1-1	TRBV10-3	-	TGTGCCATACTGGGACAGCCGAACACTGAAGCTTTCTTT	CAILGQPNTEAFF
-	TRBJ2-3	TRBV27	-	TGTGCCAGCGTCTCGGGGGCGGGAGTCAAAGACACTCAGTATTTT	CASVSGAGVKDTQYF
-	TRBJ2-5	TRBV10-3	-	TGTGCGGGGCAGGGGGGGGGTGACAAAGAGACCCAGTACTTC	CAGQGGGDKETQYF
TRBD1	TRBJ2-5	TRBV6-1	-	TGTGCCAGCAGTCCTCAACGGACAGGACAAGAGACCCAGTACTTC	CASSPQRTGQETQYF
-	TRBJ2-4	TRBV6-1	-	TGTGCCAGCAGTGCTACGGGGCAGCGAGCCAAAAATATTCAGTACTTC	CASSATGQRAKNIQYF
-	TRBJ2-3	TRBV7-2	-	TGTGCCAGCAGCCTCGCGACTATCGGAGCCACAAACATGCAGTATTTT	CASSLATIGATNMQYF
-	TRBJ1-2	TRBV20-1	few	TGCAGTGCCAACTCTGGACAGTATGGCTACACCTTC	CSANSGQYGYTF
-	TRBJ2-4	TRBV6-4	-	TGTGCCAGCAGGGGGCTCTTTGCCAAAAACACGCAGTACTTC	CASRGLFAKNTQYF